This is a list of T cell receptor beta chains from one sample in a study of CD8+CD57+ T cells in acquired aplastic anemia. A single record per CDR3 protein comes from TCRdb applying MiXCR to the reads. The table shows fewer than 250,000 distinct CDR3 sequences, with approximately 45% occurring only once. The sequenced sample consisted of sorted CD4+, CD8+, or CD8+CD57+ T cells (not recorded which) from PBMCs. The receptors come from a human donor with aplastic anemia. Each CDR3 is given with its conserved first and last residue.

>TRBV20-1|TRBJ2-7
CSARELSSYEQYF
>TRBV19|TRBJ2-3
CASSMASTDTQYF
>TRBV30|TRBJ1-5
CAELTGYGQPQHF
>TRBV20-1|TRBJ2-7
CSARRLADYVQYF
>TRBV7-9|TRBJ2-7
CASSPTGTKTYEQYF
>TRBV4-1|TRBJ1-2
CASSQEAGGNYGYTF
>TRBV11-2|TRBJ2-3
CASSKTSGVPDTRYF
>TRBV24-1|TRBJ2-1
CATSASDEQFF
>TRBV19|TRBJ2-7
CASSIATGSYEQYF
>TRBV4-3|TRBJ2-2
CASSHNPGGPNTGELFF
>TRBV7-8|TRBJ2-2
CASSGTRLAGELFF
>TRBV7-6|TRBJ2-1
CASRGRDNEQFF
>TRBV12-3/TRBV12-4|TRBJ2-3
CASNWGDSTDTQYF
>TRBV5-6|TRBJ2-2
CASRTGLAGAAGELFF
>TRBV20-1|TRBJ2-7
CSARDGRTYEQYF
>TRBV9|TRBJ1-1
CASSSRGGKTNTEAFF
>TRBV7-2|TRBJ1-2
CASSLATGGVGYTF
>TRBV10-3|TRBJ1-2
CAIGGGANYGYTF
>TRBV4-1|TRBJ1-2
CASSQDSGNVNYGYTF
>TRBV20-1|TRBJ2-2
CSAKTGHLTGELFF
>TRBV4-3|TRBJ2-1
CASSQEGGSGGASSYNEQFF
>TRBV12-3/TRBV12-4|TRBJ1-2
CASSDGLAF
>TRBV7-9|TRBJ1-1
CASSDPDQDAEAFF
>TRBV15|TRBJ1-1
CAASREAGLRSGAFF
>TRBV25-1|TRBJ2-7
CASTTGNPYEQYF
>TRBV9|TRBJ1-6
CASSVRGQTNSPLHF
>TRBV6-6|TRBJ1-2
CASRQRQGFNGYTF
>TRBV24-1|TRBJ2-2
CASSFSTGELFF
>TRBV7-4|TRBJ1-1
CASSVRQEDTEAFF
>TRBV13|TRBJ1-1
CASSSTDRDLNTEAFF
>TRBV20-1|TRBJ2-7
CSAIKTGGEDEQYF
>TRBV6-1|TRBJ2-7
CASSVNRGSYEQYF
>TRBV11-2|TRBJ1-4
CASSLDAGVGEKLFF
>TRBV5-1|TRBJ1-1
CASSKGGSEAFF
>TRBV29-1|TRBJ1-1
CSVEVPGSNTGAFF
>TRBV5-4|TRBJ1-1
CASSSWVDLNTEAFF
>TRBV7-9|TRBJ2-2
CASRTSGGLNTGELFF
>TRBV20-1|TRBJ2-4
CSARNRDLAKNIQYF
>TRBV28|TRBJ1-1
CASVSAFHAEAFF
>TRBV7-9|TRBJ1-5
CASSPDSYQPQHF
>TRBV12-3/TRBV12-4|TRBJ2-7
CASSSTTSSYEQYF
>TRBV7-9|TRBJ2-3
CASSLAPTLAGGGSGTQYF
>TRBV24-1|TRBJ2-7
CATSDPGQGNYEQYF
>TRBV10-3|TRBJ1-5
CASSFADRGDVQPQHF
>TRBV20-1|TRBJ1-5
CSARPTGSSNQPQHF
>TRBV10-3|TRBJ2-1
CAISDAPGGSYNEQFF
>TRBV2|TRBJ2-1
CASSLGLAGTYNEQFF
>TRBV12-3/TRBV12-4|TRBJ2-7
CASSLLAVDEQYF
>TRBV7-6|TRBJ2-7
CASSPSTSYEQYF
>TRBV7-9|-
CASSLSENEQFF
>TRBV20-1|TRBJ1-6
CSARDLGNSPLHF
>TRBV7-9|TRBJ2-7
CASSLAGGRTYGQYF
>TRBV7-9|TRBJ2-7
CASNQKGTYEQYF
>TRBV27|TRBJ2-1
CASSPSITPGEQFF
>TRBV9|TRBJ2-2
CASSVATTGELFF